The clone carrying this T cell receptor (beta chain) was counted between two and nine times. V lost 5 bases and J lost 5; bases outside the gene matches: 8. This CDR3 has 15 residues. Per the germline V gene, CDR1 is MNHNY and CDR2 is SVGAGI (reference sequence). This specimen comes from a study of blood T cell repertoires in COVID-19. Whole-study context: Samples of COVID-19 (acute and convalescent) were obtained from the United States, Italy and Spain. PBMCs, B-cell-depleted T cells, or T cells were the source of the cDNA or gDNA that made up the material.

Method: immunoSEQ multiplex PCR; TCRdb's copy keeps in-frame clones and lacks some. The data contain fewer than 100,000 clones, roughly 82% of them singletons. V usage is TRBV6-6 and J usage is TRBJ2-7, with 11 bases aligning to TRBD2. This TCR derives from a man aged 50 to 60 with acute or convalescent COVID-19. Sequenced: peripheral blood. This chain's CDR3 is CASSRSSGRFDEQYF. CDR3 coding DNA: TGTGCCAGCAGTCGCTCTAGCGGGAGGTTTGACGAGCAGTACTTC.